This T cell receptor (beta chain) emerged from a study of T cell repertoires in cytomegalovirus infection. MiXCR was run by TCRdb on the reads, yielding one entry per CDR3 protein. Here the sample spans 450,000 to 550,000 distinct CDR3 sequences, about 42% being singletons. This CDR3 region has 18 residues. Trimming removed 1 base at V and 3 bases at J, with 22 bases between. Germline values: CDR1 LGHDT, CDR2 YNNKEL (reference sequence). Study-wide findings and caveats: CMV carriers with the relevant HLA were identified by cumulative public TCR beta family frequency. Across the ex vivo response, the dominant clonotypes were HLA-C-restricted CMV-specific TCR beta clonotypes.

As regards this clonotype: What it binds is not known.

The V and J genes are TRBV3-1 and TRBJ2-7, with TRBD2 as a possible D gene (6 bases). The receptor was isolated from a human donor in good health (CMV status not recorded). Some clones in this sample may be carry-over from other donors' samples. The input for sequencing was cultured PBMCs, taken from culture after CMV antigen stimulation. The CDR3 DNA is TGTGCCAGCAGCCAAGGGATAGCCGGGACTGCGACTGTCTACGAGCAGTACTTC. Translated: CASSQGIAGTATVYEQYF.